The 3 T cell receptor beta chains given below trace back to one sample, sequenced in a study of spatial heterogeneity in lung cancer (dated 2019 in TCRdb). The label giving this sample's time point can be read as: sample taken at primary tumor resection. Whole RNA extracted from tumor and nontumor lung tissue, or from cryopreserved PBMC samples, was used for TCR sequencing without cell sorting. The receptor library was made with 5' RACE. This sample was sequenced with a NextSeq 500. Using fastp trimming at Q25 and MiXCR clonotype assembly, TCRdb reanalyzed the public sequencing data and kept in-frame beta chains. One record per CDR3 amino acid sequence lists the most common genes and DNA. The sample table contains some 14,000 distinct CDR3 sequences; only one count was recorded for about 5.1% of them. The leading ten clones occupy around a third of the sample. The input for sequencing was lung tumor tissue, taken at surgery. The receptor source for this set is a human donor with early-stage non-small cell lung cancer.

Comment on this clonotype: A library prepared for alpha chains yielded this beta chain as an off-target read; its size is of little meaning. V gene TRBV18 combines with J gene TRBJ2-6; a possible D gene is TRBD1 (5 bases). Trimming left V 3 bases short and J 0 bases short, with 15 bases between. The germline gives CDR1 KGHSH, CDR2 LQKENI. The CDR3 is 18 amino acids. CDR3 in amino acids: CASSPTTGPRSGANVLTF. The CDR3 nucleotides read TGTGCCAGCTCACCCACAACAGGCCCGCGCTCTGGGGCCAACGTCCTGACTTTC.

The sample holds many counts of this clonotype. Little can be read into the size of this beta chain, an off-target read in a library designed for alpha chains. The chain links TRBV5-1 to TRBJ1-4; D is ambiguous. Per germline, CDR1 SGHRS and CDR2 YFSETQ. Trimming took off 4 bases at V and 4 bases at J, with 17 bases between the two ends. This CDR3 is built from 16 residues. The CDR3 protein is CASSPPGVGNNEKLFF. CDR3 DNA sequence: TGCGCCAGCAGCCCCCCGGGAGTGGGCAATAATGAAAAACTGTTTTTT. The full variable domain, in which reference TRBV5-1 and TRBJ1-4 provide the parts outside the CDR3, is KAGVTQTPRYLIKTRGQQVTLSCSPISGHRSVSWYQQTPGQGLQFLFEYFSETQRNKGNFPGRFSGRQFSNSRSEMNVSTLELGDSALYLCASSPPGVGNNEKLFFGSGTQLSVL.

This clonotype appeared many times. Since it is a stray read in a library aimed at alpha chains, this beta chain has a size that is not meaningful. The J gene is TRBJ2-1, the V gene TRBV20-1, with 10 positions matching TRBD1. Germline V gives CDR1 DFQATT, CDR2 SNEGSKA (reference sequence). Unmatched junction bases numbered 6, after V lost 6 bases and J lost 4 bases. This CDR3 is 14 amino acids long. The CDR3 coding sequence is TGCAGTGCGGCGGACAGGGGGTATTACAATGAGCAGTTCTTC. As protein: CSAADRGYYNEQFF.